The sequence of this T cell receptor beta chain was determined in a study of cytotoxic CD8 clonotypes in ibrutinib-treated CLL. Trimming at V came to 6 bases and at J to 7 bases, leaving 9 bases not matched to a gene. The CDR3 loop spans 14 amino acids. The germline CDR1 and CDR2 sequences are MNHNS and SASEGT. Clones were sequenced by immunoSEQ multiplex PCR, and TCRdb holds only the in-frame ones, with some missing. The repertoire holds about 160,000 clones, with about 80% as singletons. The starting material was PBMCs, obtained after 12 months of ibrutinib treatment. The clonotype originates from a human donor with chronic lymphocytic leukemia. This chain joins TRBV6-1 and TRBJ1-5, with TRBD1 matching 7 bases. Here the CDR3 DNA reads TGTGCCAGCAGAATAGACAGGGACGGGCAGCCCCAGCATTTT. Its protein is CASRIDRDGQPQHF.